These 26 T cell receptor beta chains share one sample of origin, sequenced in a study of T cell responses to AZD1222 COVID-19 vaccine. Generated by immunoSEQ multiplex PCR, the TCRdb table keeps only in-frame clones and is missing some. The profile covers some 200,000 clones, with around 92% appearing a single time and about 10% taken by the ten largest. Here the sequenced sample was peripheral blood, taken on day 0 of AZD1222 vaccination. Receptor source: an adult in good health.

The V call is TRBV20-1, the J call TRBJ2-7; 8 bases align to TRBD1. Trimming cost V 6 bases and J 6 bases; bases outside gene matches: 4. This CDR3 is 11 amino acids long. Looked up from germline, CDR1 is DFQATT and CDR2 is SNEGSKA (reference sequence). The CDR3 bases are TGCAGTGCCGCCGACAGGGGCGAGCAGTACTTC. Its protein product is CSAADRGEQYF.

This chain joins TRBV4-3 and TRBJ2-5; 7 bases are shared with TRBD1. This CDR3 region has 14 residues. Germline V gives CDR1 LGHNA, CDR2 YSLEER. V shed 4 bases and J 2 bases; nucleotides not matched to a gene: 4. The CDR3 nucleotides read TGCGCCAGCAGCCCAGGGGGATCACAAGAGACCCAGTACTTC. It yields the protein CASSPGGSQETQYF.

The chain has TRBV28 and TRBJ1-2, with TRBD1 as a possible D gene (6 bases). The CDR3 consists of 13 residues. Looked up from germline, CDR1 is MDHEN and CDR2 is SYDVKM. The ends were cut back, 8 bases at V and 7 bases at J, with 17 bases in the middle. In DNA, the CDR3 is TGTGCCAGCCGAACAGGGCAGGGCCGTGGCTACACCTTC. It is translated as CASRTGQGRGYTF.

CDR3 in amino acids: CASSSSGGGDTQYF. The CDR3 nucleotides read TGTGCCAGCAGTTCTAGCGGGGGGGGAGATACGCAGTATTTT. V is TRBV28 and J is TRBJ2-3, with TRBD2 matching 12 bases. Germline V gene sequence: CDR1 MDHEN, CDR2 SYDVKM. V lost 4 bases and J lost 5; bases outside the gene matches: 1. The CDR3 totals 14 residues.

This chain links TRBV28 with TRBJ1-1, with TRBD1 matching over 7 bases. The CDR3 sequence is 15 residues long. From germline, CDR1 is MDHEN and CDR2 SYDVKM. V dropped 1 base and J dropped 1; count of bases not matched to a gene: 3. The CDR3 region is CASSLFRTGNTEAFF. DNA for the CDR3: TGTGCCAGCAGTTTATTCCGGACAGGGAACACTGAAGCTTTCTTT.

V gene TRBV3-1 (or the pseudogene TRBV3-2) combines with J gene TRBJ2-1; tentative D call: TRBD2 (7 bases). Trimming pared 1 base from V and 2 bases from J, leaving 15 bases between. The CDR3 loop spans 17 amino acids. Germline CDR1 LGHDT, CDR2 YNNKEL (reference sequence). CDR3 in DNA: TGTGCCAGCAGCCAAGTCCCGTGGGGGGGCACCTACAATGAGCAGTTCTTC. Its protein is CASSQVPWGGTYNEQFF.

V gene TRBV9 combines with J gene TRBJ1-2; TRBD1 matches 9 bases. This CDR3 contains 16 residues. The V gene end was trimmed by 5 bases and the J gene end by 8 bases; junction bases not matched to a gene: 16. CDR1 SGDLS and CDR2 YYNGEE come from the germline V gene. This CDR3 reads CASSDNPYRGRRGYTF. CDR3 DNA: TGTGCCAGCAGTGACAATCCCTACAGGGGGCGTAGAGGCTACACCTTC.

The rearrangement joins TRBV3-1 (or the pseudogene TRBV3-2) to TRBJ2-1, with D possibly TRBD1 on 5 matching bases. The CDR3 has 13 amino acids. Trimming removed 5 bases from V and 2 bases from J, with 7 bases in between. Germline CDR1 reads LGHDT; CDR2 reads YNNKEL (reference sequence). The CDR3 bases are TGTGCCAGCAGCGGACAACCCTACAATGAGCAGTTCTTC. It encodes CASSGQPYNEQFF.

The rearrangement joins TRBV7-9 to TRBJ2-5; TRBD2 aligns across 13 bases. CDR1 is SEHNR and CDR2 is FQNEAQ in the germline V gene (reference sequence). The V segment lost 0 bases and the J segment 5 bases; nucleotides outside the gene matches: 6. CDR3 length: 17 amino acids. For the CDR3, the DNA is TGTGCCAGCAGCTTAGCACTAGCGGGAGGGCCCGTTGAGACCCAGTACTTC. It translates to CASSLALAGGPVETQYF.

The chain uses TRBV6-4 and TRBJ1-2, with a weak D call TRBD1 (5 bases). Germline V CDR1 and CDR2: MRHNA, SNTAGT. This CDR3 is built from 15 residues. V gave up 0 bases and J gave up 8 bases, with 16 bases separating them. This chain's CDR3 is CASSDSRGITKGYTF. CDR3 DNA sequence: TGTGCCAGCAGTGACTCGAGGGGAATAACTAAGGGCTACACCTTC.

This clone showed up just a few times. The chain recombines TRBV29-1 with TRBJ1-2; D not resolved. CDR1 is SQVTM, CDR2 ANQGSEA, per germline. The CDR3 contains 12 residues. Trimming left V 0 bases short and J 4 bases short, with 6 bases between. This CDR3 is CSVEDSTYGYTF. For the CDR3, the DNA is TGCAGCGTTGAAGATTCCACCTATGGCTACACCTTC.

The chain links TRBV15 to TRBJ1-4, with TRBD1 as a possible D gene (6 bases). Germline V CDR1 and CDR2: LNHNV, YYDKDF (reference sequence). The CDR3 is 17 amino acids. Trimming shortened V by 1 base and J by 0 bases, and 12 bases separated the two germline ends. Here the CDR3 reads CATSRGPQGPTNEKLFF. As DNA, the CDR3 is TGTGCCACCAGCAGAGGCCCCCAGGGGCCAACTAATGAAAAACTGTTTTTT. Combining the CDR3 with reference TRBV15 and TRBJ1-4 gives the whole variable domain DAMVIQNPRYQVTQFGKPVTLSCSQTLNHNVMYWYQQKSSQAPKLLFHYYDKDFNNEADTPDNFQSRRPNTSFCFLDIRSPGLGDTAMYLCATSRGPQGPTNEKLFFGSGTQLSVL.

The rearrangement joins TRBV4-1 to TRBJ1-5, with D possibly TRBD1 on 6 matching bases. Germline CDR1 reads MGHRA; CDR2 reads YSYEKL. CDR3 length: 14 amino acids. Between the trimmed V and J ends, which lost 5 bases and 6 bases, there was a span of 14 bases. This CDR3 reads CASSGGTLAQPQHF. The CDR3 DNA sequence: TGCGCCAGCAGCGGGGGGACATTGGCTCAGCCCCAGCATTTT.

The V and J genes are TRBV15 and TRBJ1-1; weak D call: TRBD1 (6 bases). CDR3 length: 11 amino acids. The germline V and J ends were trimmed by 6 bases and 6 bases, with 8 bases remaining between them. CDR1 is LNHNV and CDR2 is YYDKDF in the germline V gene (reference sequence). CDR3 in amino acids: CATSGGPEAFF. The CDR3 region has the DNA TGTGCCACCAGTGGGGGGCCTGAAGCTTTCTTT.

The chain links TRBV6-1 to TRBJ1-2; D not certain. V lost 3 bases and J lost 3, with 8 bases in between. Germline V gene sequence: CDR1 MNHNS, CDR2 SASEGT. The CDR3 is made up of 13 amino acids. CDR3 region: CASSDGEYYGYTF. In nucleotides, the CDR3 is TGTGCCAGCAGTGATGGCGAATACTATGGCTACACCTTC.

The V and J genes are TRBV20-1 and TRBJ2-7; 8 bases agree with TRBD2. Germline V gives CDR1 DFQATT, CDR2 SNEGSKA (reference sequence). With V trimmed by 3 bases and J by 3 bases, 7 bases remained unmatched. CDR3 length equals 14 residues. The CDR3 coding sequence is TGCAGTGCTAGTCAAGCGGGGGCCCACTACGAGCAGTACGTC. Its protein product is CSASQAGAHYEQYV.

The chain has TRBV3-1 (or the pseudogene TRBV3-2) and TRBJ1-1, with a possible D match to TRBD1 (5 bases). Trimming pared 2 bases from V and 7 bases from J, leaving 8 bases between. The CDR3 is 12 residues long. Germline CDR1 LGHDT, CDR2 YNNKEL (reference sequence). The CDR3, as DNA: TGTGCCAGCAGCCAACGGGGGAATGAAGCTTTCTTT. Translation gives CASSQRGNEAFF.

The rearrangement links TRBV12-3 or TRBV12-4 to TRBJ1-5; no definite D call. The length of the CDR3 is 13 residues. The V and J ends lost 2 bases and 2 bases respectively, with 4 bases between them. The CDR3 region has the DNA TGTGCCAGCAGTTTATCTCGCAATCAGCCCCAGCATTTT. It translates to CASSLSRNQPQHF.

The V call is TRBV19, the J call TRBJ2-1, with 10 bases lining up with TRBD1. The germline gives CDR1 LNHDA, CDR2 SQIVND (reference sequence). Trimming took 7 bases from V and 6 from J; bases not matched to a gene: 6. The length of the CDR3 is 14 residues. CDR3 nucleotides: TGTGCCAGTATGCGACAGGGGGCGAGCAATGAGCAGTTCTTC. Translation gives CASMRQGASNEQFF.

The chain joins TRBV20-1 to TRBJ1-2; D may be TRBD1 (6 bases). V dropped 5 bases and J dropped 8 bases, with 18 bases sitting between them. Germline-derived CDR1 and CDR2 are DFQATT and SNEGSKA (reference sequence). The CDR3 loop spans 13 amino acids. CDR3 nucleotides: TGCAGTGCTGGTGACAGGCGAGGCGGCGGCTACACCTTC. Amino acid sequence: CSAGDRRGGGYTF.

This clone was counted a single time. The chain recombines TRBV7-8 with TRBJ2-7, with 10 bases fitting TRBD1. CDR3 length: 16 residues. The ends lost 5 bases at V and 2 bases at J; junction bases unmatched: 9. The germline gives CDR1 SGHVS, CDR2 FQNEAQ. The CDR3 loop is CASSPWDRGPTYEQYF. In DNA form, the CDR3 reads TGTGCCAGCAGCCCATGGGACAGGGGACCTACCTACGAGCAGTACTTC.

This chain joins TRBV7-9 and TRBJ2-2, with D possibly TRBD1 on 6 matching bases. Germline V gene sequence: CDR1 SEHNR, CDR2 FQNEAQ (reference sequence). The CDR3 has 15 amino acids. V gave up 3 bases and J gave up 6 bases, with 14 bases separating them. The CDR3 protein is CASSFRAGAAGELFF. CDR3 nucleotide sequence: TGTGCCAGCAGCTTTCGGGCAGGGGCGGCCGGGGAGCTGTTTTTT.

The chain combines TRBV27 with TRBJ2-7, with D uncertain. Deletions cut 3 bases from V and 3 bases from J, with 15 bases between. Looked up from germline, CDR1 is MNHEY and CDR2 is SMNVEV (reference sequence). The CDR3 is 15 residues long. The DNA for the CDR3 is TGTGCCAGCAGTTTGAAACCCGGCCTGGTCTACGAGCAGTACTTC. This translates into CASSLKPGLVYEQYF.

V and J are TRBV20-1 and TRBJ1-2, with a possible D match to TRBD1 (6 bases). CDR3 length: 13 residues. The ends were cut back, 3 bases at V and 2 bases at J, with 10 bases in the middle. Germline V gene sequence: CDR1 DFQATT, CDR2 SNEGSKA (reference sequence). The CDR3 sequence: CSASRRGNYGYTF. The CDR3 DNA follows: TGCAGTGCTAGTCGCAGGGGCAACTATGGCTACACCTTC.

The chain links TRBV10-2 to TRBJ2-3; D unresolved. The CDR3 length is 12 residues. Trimming shortened V by 6 bases and J by 1 base, and 5 bases separated the two germline ends. CDR1 and CDR2 (germline): WSHSY, SAAADI. The DNA for the CDR3 is TGCGCCAGCAGGAAAGGCACAGATACGCAGTATTTT. It yields the protein CASRKGTDTQYF.

In this sample, this clone turned up once. This chain joins TRBV5-4 and TRBJ1-1; D unresolved. In germline, CDR1 is SGHNT, CDR2 YYREEE (reference sequence). The CDR3 runs to 14 residues. Trimming left V 0 bases short and J 0 bases short, with 6 bases between. Written as DNA, the CDR3 is TGTGCCAGCAGCTTGGACAGAATGAACACTGAAGCTTTCTTT. It codes for CASSLDRMNTEAFF.